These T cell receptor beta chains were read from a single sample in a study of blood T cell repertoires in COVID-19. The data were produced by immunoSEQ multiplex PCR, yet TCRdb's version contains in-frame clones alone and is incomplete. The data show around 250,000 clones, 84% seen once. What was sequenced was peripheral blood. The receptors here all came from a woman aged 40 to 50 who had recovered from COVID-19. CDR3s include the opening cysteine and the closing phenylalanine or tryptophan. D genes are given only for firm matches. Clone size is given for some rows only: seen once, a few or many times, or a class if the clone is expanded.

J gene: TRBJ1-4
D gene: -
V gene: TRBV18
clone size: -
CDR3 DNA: TGTGCCAGCTCACCAACGGGGGGCGAAAAACTGTTTTTT
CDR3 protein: CASSPTGGEKLFF

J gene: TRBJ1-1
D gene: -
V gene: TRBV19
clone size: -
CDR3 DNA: TGTGCCAGTCGCCAGGGGTGGGGTCAAGAAGCTTTCTTT
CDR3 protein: CASRQGWGQEAFF

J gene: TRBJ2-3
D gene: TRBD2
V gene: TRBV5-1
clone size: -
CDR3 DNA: TGCGCCAGCAGCCCCGGACTAGCGGGGGATCATACGCAGTATTTT
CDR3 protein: CASSPGLAGDHTQYF

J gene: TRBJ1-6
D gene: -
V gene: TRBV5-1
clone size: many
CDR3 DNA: TGCGCCAGCAGCTTGTTTCGGGGGGGGGATTCACCCCTCCACTTT
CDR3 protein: CASSLFRGGDSPLHF

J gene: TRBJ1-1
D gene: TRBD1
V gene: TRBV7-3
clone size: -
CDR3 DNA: TGTGCCAGCAGCCTGGACAGGGGAGTAACTGAAGCTTTCTTT
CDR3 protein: CASSLDRGVTEAFF

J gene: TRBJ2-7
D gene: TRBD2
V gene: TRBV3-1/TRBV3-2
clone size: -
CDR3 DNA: TGTGCCAGCAGCCAAGGTAATAGCGGGGGGTACGAGCAGTACTTC
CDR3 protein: CASSQGNSGGYEQYF

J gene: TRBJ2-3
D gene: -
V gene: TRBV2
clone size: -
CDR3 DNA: TGTGCCACCTCGGAGGTTACAGGGATAGATACGCAGTATTTT
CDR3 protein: CATSEVTGIDTQYF

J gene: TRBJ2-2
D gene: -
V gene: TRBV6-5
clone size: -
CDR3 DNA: TGTGCCAGCACCCTGACGGGGTTTGGCACCGGGGAGCTGTTTTTT
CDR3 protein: CASTLTGFGTGELFF

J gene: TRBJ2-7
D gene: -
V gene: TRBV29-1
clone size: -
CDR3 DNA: TGCAGCGTCGAGGGGGGGGTCTCCTACGAGCAGTACTTC
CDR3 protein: CSVEGGVSYEQYF

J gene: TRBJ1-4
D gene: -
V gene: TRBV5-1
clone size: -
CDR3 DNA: TGCGCCAGCAGCTTGGCCGCGGCGTCAAATGAAAAACTGTTTTTT
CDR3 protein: CASSLAAASNEKLFF

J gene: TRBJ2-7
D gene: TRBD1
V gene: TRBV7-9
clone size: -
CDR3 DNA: TGTGCCAGCAGCCCAAGGGCGCCGGGACAGTATTACGAGCAGTACTTC
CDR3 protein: CASSPRAPGQYYEQYF

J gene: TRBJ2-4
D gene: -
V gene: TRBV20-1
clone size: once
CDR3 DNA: TGCAGTGCTAGAGATCCACAGGGTTGGTACTTC
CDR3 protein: CSARDPQGWYF

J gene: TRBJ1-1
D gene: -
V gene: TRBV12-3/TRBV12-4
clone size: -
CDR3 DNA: TGTGCCAGCAGTTACAGGGATGAAGCTTTCTTT
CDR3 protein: CASSYRDEAFF

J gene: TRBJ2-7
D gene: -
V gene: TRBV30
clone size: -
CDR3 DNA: TGTGCCGGGACAACAGGGTACGAGCAGTACTTC
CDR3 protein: CAGTTGYEQYF

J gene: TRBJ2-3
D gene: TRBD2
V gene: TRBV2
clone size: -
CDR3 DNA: TGTGCCAGCAGTGCAACTAGCGGGGGATCGGGTACGCAGTATTTT
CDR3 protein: CASSATSGGSGTQYF

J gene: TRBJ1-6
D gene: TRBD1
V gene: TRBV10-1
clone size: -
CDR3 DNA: TGCGCCAGCAGGGGACAGGGGCTAAATTCACCCCTCCACTTT
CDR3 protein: CASRGQGLNSPLHF

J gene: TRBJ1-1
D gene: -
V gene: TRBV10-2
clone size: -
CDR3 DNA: TGCGCCAGCAGTGAGGGGGCGCTCATGAACACTGAAGCTTTCTTT
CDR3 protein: CASSEGALMNTEAFF

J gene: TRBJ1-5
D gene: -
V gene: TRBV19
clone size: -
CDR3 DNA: TGTGCCAGTAGTATCCAGGACAATAGCAATCAGCCCCAGCATTTT
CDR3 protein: CASSIQDNSNQPQHF

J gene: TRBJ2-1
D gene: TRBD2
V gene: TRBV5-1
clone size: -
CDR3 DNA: TGCGCCAGCAGCTTGACGCCTAGCGGGGGGAGGGGTGAGCAGTTCTTC
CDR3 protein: CASSLTPSGGRGEQFF

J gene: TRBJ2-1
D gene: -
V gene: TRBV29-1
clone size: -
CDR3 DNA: TGCAGCGTTGAAGATCGCGATATGGCCTACAATGAGCAGTTCTTC
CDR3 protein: CSVEDRDMAYNEQFF

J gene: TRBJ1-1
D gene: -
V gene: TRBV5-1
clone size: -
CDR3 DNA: TGCGCCAGCAGCTTGCAACAGCGGGGGCCGAACACTGAAGCTTTCTTT
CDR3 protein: CASSLQQRGPNTEAFF

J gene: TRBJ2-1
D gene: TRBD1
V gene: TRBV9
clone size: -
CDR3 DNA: TGTGCCAGCAGCGCCGCCCCGGGGACAGGAAGCTCCTACAATGAGCAGTTCTTC
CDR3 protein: CASSAAPGTGSSYNEQFF

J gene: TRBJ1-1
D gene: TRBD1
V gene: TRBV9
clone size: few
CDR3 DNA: TGTGCCAGCAGCGGGGGGACAGACAACACTGAAGCTTTCTTT
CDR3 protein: CASSGGTDNTEAFF

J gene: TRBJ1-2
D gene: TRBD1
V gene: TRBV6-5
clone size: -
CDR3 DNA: TGTGCCAGCAGTTCGGACAGGGGAAACTATGGCTACACCTTC
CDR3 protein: CASSSDRGNYGYTF

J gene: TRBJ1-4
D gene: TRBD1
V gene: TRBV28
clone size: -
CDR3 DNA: TGTGCCACAGGAACAGGGGGTAATGAAAAACTGTTTTTT
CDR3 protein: CATGTGGNEKLFF

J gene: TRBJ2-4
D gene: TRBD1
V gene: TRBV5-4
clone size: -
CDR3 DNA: TGTGCCAGCAGCTTTTCCGGGACAGGACTCAAAAACATTCAGTACTTC
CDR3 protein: CASSFSGTGLKNIQYF

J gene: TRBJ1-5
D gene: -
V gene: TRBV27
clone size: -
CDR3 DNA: TGTGCCAGCAGTGGTGGAGGGAGCAATCAGCCCCAGCATTTT
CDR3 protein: CASSGGGSNQPQHF

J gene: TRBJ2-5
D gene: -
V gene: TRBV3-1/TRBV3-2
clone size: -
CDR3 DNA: TGTGCCAGCAGCCAAGACCTGGCCCTCGGACATCCAGAGACCCAGTACTTC
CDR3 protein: CASSQDLALGHPETQYF

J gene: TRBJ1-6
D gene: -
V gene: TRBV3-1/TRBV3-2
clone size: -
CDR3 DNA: TGTGCCAGCAGCCAAGCGGGGGTGGGCCCCCTCCACTTT
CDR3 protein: CASSQAGVGPLHF

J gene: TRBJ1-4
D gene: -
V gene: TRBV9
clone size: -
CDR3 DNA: TGTGCCAGCAGCTCCGGCAGGGGAACTAATGAAAAACTGTTTTTT
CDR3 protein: CASSSGRGTNEKLFF